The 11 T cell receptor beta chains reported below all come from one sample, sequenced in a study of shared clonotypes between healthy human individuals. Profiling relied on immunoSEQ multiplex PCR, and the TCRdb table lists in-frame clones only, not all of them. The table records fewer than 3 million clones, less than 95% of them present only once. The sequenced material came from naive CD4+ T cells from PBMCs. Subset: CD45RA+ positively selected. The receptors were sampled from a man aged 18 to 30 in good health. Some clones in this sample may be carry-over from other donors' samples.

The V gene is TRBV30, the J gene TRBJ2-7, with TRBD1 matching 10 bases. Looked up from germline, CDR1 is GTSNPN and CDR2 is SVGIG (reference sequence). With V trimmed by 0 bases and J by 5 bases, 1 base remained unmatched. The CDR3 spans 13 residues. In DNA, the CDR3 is TGTGCCTGGAGTGTGGGACAGGGGAACGAGCAGTACTTC. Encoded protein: CAWSVGQGNEQYF.

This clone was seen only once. CDR3 in amino acids: CASSATSVGTGELFF. DNA for the CDR3: TGTGCCAGCAGCGCGACTAGCGTGGGCACCGGGGAGCTGTTTTTT. This rearrangement joins TRBV9 to TRBJ2-2, with 8 positions matching TRBD2. Unmatched junction bases numbered 5, after V lost 3 bases and J lost 4 bases. This CDR3 has 15 amino acids. In germline, CDR1 is SGDLS, CDR2 YYNGEE.

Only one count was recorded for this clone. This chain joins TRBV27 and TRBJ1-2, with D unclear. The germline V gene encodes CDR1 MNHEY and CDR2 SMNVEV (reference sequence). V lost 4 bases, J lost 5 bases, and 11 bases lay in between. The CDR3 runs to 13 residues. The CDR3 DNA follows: TGTGCCAGCAGTTCGTGGACGGGTTATGGCTACACCTTC. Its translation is CASSSWTGYGYTF.

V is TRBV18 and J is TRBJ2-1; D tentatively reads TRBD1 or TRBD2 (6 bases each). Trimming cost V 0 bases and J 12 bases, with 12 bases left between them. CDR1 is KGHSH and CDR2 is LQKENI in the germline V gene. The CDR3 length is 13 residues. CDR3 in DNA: TGTGCCAGCTCACCACCACAGGGAGGCGGGCAGTTCTTC. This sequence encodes CASSPPQGGGQFF.

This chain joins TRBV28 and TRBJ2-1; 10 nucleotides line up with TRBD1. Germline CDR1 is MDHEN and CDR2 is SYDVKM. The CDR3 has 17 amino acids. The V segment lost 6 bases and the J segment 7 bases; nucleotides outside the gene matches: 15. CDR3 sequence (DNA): TGTGCCAGCAGCTCACCACCCGGGACAGGGGACGGGAATGAGCAGTTCTTC. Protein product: CASSSPPGTGDGNEQFF.

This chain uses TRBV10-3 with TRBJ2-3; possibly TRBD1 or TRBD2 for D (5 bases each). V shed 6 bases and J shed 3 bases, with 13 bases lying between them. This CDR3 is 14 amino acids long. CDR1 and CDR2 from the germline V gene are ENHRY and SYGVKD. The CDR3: CAISREYVTDTQYF. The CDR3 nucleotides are TGTGCCATCAGCAGGGAGTACGTGACAGATACGCAGTATTTT.

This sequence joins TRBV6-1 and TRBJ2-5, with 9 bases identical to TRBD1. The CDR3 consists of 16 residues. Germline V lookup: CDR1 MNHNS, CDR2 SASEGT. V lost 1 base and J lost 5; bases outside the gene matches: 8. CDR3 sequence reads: CASSEVTGTGSETQYF. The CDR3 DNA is TGTGCCAGCAGTGAAGTAACCGGGACAGGGAGTGAGACCCAGTACTTC.

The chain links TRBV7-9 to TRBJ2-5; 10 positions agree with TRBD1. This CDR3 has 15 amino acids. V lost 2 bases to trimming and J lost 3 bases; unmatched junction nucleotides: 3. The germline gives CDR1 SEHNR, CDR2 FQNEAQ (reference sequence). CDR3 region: CASSLYGTGEETQYF. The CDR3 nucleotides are TGTGCCAGCAGCTTATACGGGACAGGGGAAGAGACCCAGTACTTC.

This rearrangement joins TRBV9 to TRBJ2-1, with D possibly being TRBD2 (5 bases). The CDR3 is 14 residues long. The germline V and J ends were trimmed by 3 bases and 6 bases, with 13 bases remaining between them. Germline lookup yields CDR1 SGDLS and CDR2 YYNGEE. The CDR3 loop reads CASSALDFPNEQFF. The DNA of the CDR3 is TGTGCCAGCAGCGCGTTGGACTTTCCCAATGAGCAGTTCTTC.

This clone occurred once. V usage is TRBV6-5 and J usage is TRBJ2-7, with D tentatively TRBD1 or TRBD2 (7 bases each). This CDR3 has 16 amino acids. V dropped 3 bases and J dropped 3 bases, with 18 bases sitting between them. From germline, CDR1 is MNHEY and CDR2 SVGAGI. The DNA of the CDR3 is TGTGCCAGCAGTTATCACCAGGGGGGGGTCGGCTACGAGCAGTACTTC. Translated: CASSYHQGGVGYEQYF.

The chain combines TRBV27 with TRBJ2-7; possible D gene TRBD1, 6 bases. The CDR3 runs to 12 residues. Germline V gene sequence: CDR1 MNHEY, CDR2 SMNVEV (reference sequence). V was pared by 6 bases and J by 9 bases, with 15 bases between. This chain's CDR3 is CASSDRTLSQYF. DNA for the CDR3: TGTGCCAGCAGCGACAGGACTCTGTCGCAGTACTTC.